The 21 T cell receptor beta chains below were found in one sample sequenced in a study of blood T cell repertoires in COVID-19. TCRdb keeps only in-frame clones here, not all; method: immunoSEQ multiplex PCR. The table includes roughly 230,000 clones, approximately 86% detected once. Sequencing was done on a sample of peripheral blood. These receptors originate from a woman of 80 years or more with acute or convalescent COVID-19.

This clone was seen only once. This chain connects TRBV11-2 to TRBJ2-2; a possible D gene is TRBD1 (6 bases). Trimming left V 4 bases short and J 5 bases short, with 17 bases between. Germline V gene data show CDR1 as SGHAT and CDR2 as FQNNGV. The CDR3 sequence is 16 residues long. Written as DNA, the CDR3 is TGTGCCAGCAGCTCCCAAGGGGGTGGTCGGACCGGGGAGCTGTTTTTT. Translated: CASSSQGGGRTGELFF.

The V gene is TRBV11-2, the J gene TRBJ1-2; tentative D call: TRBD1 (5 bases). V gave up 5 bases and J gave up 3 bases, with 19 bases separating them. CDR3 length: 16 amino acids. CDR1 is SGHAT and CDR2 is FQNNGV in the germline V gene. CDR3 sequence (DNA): TGTGCCAGCAGCCCCCGGACACTCCAGCCCCACTATGGCTACACCTTC. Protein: CASSPRTLQPHYGYTF.

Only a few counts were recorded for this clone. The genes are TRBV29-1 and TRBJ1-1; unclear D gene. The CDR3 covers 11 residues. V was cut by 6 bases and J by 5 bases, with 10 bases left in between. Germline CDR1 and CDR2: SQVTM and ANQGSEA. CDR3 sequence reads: CSVAPGTEAFF. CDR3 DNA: TGCAGCGTGGCCCCGGGGACTGAAGCTTTCTTT.

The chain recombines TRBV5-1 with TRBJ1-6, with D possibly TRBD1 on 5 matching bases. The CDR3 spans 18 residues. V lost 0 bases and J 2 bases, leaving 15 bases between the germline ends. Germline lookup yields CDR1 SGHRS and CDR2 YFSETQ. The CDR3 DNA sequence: TGCGCCAGCAGCTTGGCCGGGAGGACATCAACCTATAATTCACCCCTCCACTTT. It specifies CASSLAGRTSTYNSPLHF.

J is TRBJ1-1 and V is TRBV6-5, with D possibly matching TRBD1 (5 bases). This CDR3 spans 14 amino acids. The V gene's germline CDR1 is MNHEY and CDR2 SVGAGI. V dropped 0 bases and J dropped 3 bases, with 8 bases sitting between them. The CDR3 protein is CASSYSSRDTEAFF. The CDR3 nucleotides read TGTGCCAGCAGTTACTCGTCCAGGGACACTGAAGCTTTCTTT.

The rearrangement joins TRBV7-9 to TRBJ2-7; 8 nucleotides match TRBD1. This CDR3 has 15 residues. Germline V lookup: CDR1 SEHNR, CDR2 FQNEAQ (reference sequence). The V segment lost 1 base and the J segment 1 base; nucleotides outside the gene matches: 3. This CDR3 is CASSLDRTGSYEQYF. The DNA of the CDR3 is TGTGCCAGCAGCTTAGATAGGACAGGGTCCTACGAGCAGTACTTC.

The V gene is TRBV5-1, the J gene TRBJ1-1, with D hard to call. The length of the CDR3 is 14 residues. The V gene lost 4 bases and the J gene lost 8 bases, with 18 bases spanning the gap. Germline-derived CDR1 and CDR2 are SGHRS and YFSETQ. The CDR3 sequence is CASSPDGVPGEAFF. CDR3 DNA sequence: TGCGCCAGCAGCCCGGACGGGGTTCCGGGGGAAGCTTTCTTT.

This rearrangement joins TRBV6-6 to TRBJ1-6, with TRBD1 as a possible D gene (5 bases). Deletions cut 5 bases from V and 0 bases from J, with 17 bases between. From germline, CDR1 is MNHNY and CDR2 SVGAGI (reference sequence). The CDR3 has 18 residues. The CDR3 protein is CASSQGLGFSSYNSPLHF. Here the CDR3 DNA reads TGTGCCAGCAGTCAGGGACTAGGGTTTAGCTCCTATAATTCACCCCTCCACTTT.

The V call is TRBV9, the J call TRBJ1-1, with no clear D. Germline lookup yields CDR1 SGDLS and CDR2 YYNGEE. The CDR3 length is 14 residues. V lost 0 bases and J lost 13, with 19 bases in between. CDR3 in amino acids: CASSVENGGPIFFF. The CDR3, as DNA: TGTGCCAGCAGCGTAGAGAATGGTGGGCCCATATTTTTCTTT.

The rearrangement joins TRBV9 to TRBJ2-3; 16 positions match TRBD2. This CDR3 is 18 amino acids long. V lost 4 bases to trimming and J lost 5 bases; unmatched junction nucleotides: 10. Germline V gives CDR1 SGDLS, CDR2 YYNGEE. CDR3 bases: TGTGCCAGCAGCCTAGAGGGGACTAGCGGGGGGGCAGGAGATACGCAGTATTTT. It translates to CASSLEGTSGGAGDTQYF.

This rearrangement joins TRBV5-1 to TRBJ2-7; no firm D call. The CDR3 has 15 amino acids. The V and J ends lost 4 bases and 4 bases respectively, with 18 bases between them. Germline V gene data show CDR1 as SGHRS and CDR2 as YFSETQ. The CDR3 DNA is TGCGCCAGCAGCCCGGATCCGGGTTCCGAGTACGAGCAGTACTTC. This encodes CASSPDPGSEYEQYF.

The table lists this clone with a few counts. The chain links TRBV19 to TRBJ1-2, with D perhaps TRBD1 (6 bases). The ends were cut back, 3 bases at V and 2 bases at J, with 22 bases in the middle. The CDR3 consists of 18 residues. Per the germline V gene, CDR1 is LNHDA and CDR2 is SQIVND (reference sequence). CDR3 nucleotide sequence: TGTGCCAGTAGTATGGGACAAGGACAGTCGCTTCTGAACTATGGCTACACCTTC. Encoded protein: CASSMGQGQSLLNYGYTF.

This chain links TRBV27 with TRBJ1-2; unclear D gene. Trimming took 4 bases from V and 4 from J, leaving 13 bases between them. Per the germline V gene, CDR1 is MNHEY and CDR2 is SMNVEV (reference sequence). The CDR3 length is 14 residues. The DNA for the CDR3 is TGTGCCAGCAGTTCCCTCTCTCGGGGCTATGGCTACACCTTC. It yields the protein CASSSLSRGYGYTF.

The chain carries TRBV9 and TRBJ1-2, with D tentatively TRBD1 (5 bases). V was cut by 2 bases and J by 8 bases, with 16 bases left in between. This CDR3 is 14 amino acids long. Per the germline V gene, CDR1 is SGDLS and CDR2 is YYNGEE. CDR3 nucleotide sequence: TGTGCCAGCAGCGTTCAAGGGTTGGAGGGGGGCTACACCTTC. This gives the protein CASSVQGLEGGYTF.

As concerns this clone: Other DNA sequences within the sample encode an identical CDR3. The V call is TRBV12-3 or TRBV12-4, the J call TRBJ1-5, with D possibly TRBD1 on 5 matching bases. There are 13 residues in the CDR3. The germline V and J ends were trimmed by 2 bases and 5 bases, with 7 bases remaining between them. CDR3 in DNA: TGTGCCAGCAGTTTAAGGGGCGATCAGCCCCAGCATTTT. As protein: CASSLRGDQPQHF.

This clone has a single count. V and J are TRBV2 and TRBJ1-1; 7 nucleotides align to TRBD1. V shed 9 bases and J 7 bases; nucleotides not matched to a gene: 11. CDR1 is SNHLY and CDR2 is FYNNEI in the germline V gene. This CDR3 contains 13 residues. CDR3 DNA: TGTGCCAGTTCTCTAGACAGGGTGAGTGAAGCTTTCTTT. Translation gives CASSLDRVSEAFF.

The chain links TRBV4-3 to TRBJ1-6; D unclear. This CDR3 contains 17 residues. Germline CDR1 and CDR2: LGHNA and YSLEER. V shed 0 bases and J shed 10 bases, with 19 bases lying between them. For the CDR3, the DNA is TGCGCCAGCAGCCAAGATTTGTCCTTCGGGTATGGGTCACCCCTCCACTTT. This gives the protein CASSQDLSFGYGSPLHF.

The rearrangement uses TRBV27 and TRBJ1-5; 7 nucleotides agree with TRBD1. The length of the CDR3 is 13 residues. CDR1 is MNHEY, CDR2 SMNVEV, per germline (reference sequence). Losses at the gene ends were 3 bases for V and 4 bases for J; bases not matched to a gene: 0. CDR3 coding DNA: TGTGCCAGCAGTTTGGACAGGAATCAGCCCCAGCATTTT. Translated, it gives CASSLDRNQPQHF.

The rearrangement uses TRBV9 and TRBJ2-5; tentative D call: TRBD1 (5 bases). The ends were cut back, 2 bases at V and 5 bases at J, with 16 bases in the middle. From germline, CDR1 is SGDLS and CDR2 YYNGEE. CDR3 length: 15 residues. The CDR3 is CASSVGQGYGETQYF. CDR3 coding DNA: TGTGCCAGCAGCGTTGGGCAGGGCTACGGGGAGACCCAGTACTTC.

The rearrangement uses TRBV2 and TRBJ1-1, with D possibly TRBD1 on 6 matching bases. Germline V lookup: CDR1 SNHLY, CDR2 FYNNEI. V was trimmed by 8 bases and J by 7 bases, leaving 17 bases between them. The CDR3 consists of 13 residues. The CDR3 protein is CASAREGVGEAFF. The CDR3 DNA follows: TGTGCCAGCGCCCGCGAGGGGGTGGGTGAAGCTTTCTTT.

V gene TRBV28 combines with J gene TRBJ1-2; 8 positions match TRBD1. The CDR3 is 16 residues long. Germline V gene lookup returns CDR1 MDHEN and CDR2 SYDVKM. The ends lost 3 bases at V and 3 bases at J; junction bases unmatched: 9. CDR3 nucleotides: TGTGCCAGCAGTTTGGGACAGGAGGGCGCGTACTATGGCTACACCTTC. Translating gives CASSLGQEGAYYGYTF.